This T cell receptor (beta chain) stems from a study of CD8 T cells in ankylosing spondylitis. Preparation of TCR beta libraries was done by quantitative 5'-RACE with molecular barcodes. TCRdb re-analysed the 5' RACE reads in MiXCR, keeping a single row per CDR3 protein. The sample consists of around 280,000 distinct CDR3 sequences, roughly 20% of them appearing once. This clonotype turned up a few times. What it binds is not known. The study's findings and limits: A motif in TCR beta, a set of eight or nine highly homologous variants, appeared characteristic of ankylosing spondylitis blood. Disease-linked clones reportedly showed significant enrichment in matched ankylosing spondylitis synovial fluid. In synovial fluid and blood from reactive arthritis, some motif variants were previously reported.

Germline loops: CDR1 SGHRS, CDR2 YFSETQ. This CDR3 region has 14 residues. With V trimmed by 0 bases and J by 9 bases, 6 bases remained unmatched. The TCR sequence derives from a male donor with ankylosing spondylitis or in good health (not recorded which). Sequencing was performed on blood, either unsorted or a sorted T cell fraction (not recorded which). This sequence joins TRBV5-1 and TRBJ2-1; 7 positions match TRBD1. CDR3 amino acids: CASSLEGTAIEQFF. CDR3 bases: TGCGCCAGCAGCTTGGAAGGGACAGCCATTGAGCAGTTCTTC.